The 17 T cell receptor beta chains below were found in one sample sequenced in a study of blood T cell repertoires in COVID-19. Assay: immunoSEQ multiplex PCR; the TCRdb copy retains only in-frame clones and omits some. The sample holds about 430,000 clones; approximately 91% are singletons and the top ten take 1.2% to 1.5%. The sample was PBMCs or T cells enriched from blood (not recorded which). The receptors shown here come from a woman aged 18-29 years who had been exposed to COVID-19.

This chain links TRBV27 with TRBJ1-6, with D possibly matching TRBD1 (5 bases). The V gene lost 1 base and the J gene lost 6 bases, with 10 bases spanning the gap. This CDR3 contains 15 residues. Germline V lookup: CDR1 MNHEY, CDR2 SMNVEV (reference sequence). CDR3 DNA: TGTGCCAGCAGTTTATGGGGGGTCTCTAATTCACCCCTCCACTTT. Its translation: CASSLWGVSNSPLHF.

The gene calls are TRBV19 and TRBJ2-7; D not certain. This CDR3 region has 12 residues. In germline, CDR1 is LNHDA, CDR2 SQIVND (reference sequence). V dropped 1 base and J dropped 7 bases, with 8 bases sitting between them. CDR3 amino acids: CASSIGRREQYF. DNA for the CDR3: TGTGCCAGTAGTATAGGGCGGCGGGAGCAGTACTTC.

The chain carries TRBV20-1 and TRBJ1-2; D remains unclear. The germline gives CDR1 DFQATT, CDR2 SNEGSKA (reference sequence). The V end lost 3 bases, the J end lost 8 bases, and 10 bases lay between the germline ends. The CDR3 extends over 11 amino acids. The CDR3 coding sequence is TGCAGTGCTAGCGGGGTATCCGGCTACACCTTC. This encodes CSASGVSGYTF.

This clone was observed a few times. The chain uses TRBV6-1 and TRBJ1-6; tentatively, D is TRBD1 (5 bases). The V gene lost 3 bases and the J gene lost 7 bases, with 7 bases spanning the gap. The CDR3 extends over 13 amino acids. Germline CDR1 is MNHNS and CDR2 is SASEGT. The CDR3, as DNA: TGTGCCAGCAGTGACGGGGGAAATTCACCCCTCCACTTT. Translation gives CASSDGGNSPLHF.

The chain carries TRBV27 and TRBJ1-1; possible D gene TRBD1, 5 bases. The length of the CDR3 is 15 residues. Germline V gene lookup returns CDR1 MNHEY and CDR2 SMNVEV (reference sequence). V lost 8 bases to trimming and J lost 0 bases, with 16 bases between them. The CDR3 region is CASYLYGGLNTEAFF. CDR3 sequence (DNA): TGTGCCAGCTATTTATATGGGGGGTTGAACACTGAAGCTTTCTTT.

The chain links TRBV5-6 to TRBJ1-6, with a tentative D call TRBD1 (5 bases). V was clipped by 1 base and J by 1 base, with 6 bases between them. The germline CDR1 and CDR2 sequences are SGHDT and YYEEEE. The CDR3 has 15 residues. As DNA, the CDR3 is TGTGCCAGCAGCTTGAGGGGATCCTATAATTCACCCCTCCACTTT. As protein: CASSLRGSYNSPLHF.

The CDR3 here is CASSLVAGAGNEQFF. CDR3 DNA: TGTGCCAGCAGCTTAGTTGCGGGAGCCGGCAATGAGCAGTTCTTC. The chain links TRBV7-9 to TRBJ2-1; 7 bases line up with TRBD2. V was clipped by 1 base and J by 6 bases; unmatched bases: 6. The germline CDR1 and CDR2 sequences are SEHNR and FQNEAQ (reference sequence). The CDR3 runs 15 residues.

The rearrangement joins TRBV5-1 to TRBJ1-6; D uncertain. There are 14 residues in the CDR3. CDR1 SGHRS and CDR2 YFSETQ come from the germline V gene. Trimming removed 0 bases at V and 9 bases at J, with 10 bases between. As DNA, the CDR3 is TGCGCCAGCAGCTTGGAGGCAGGTATTTCACCCCTCCACTTT. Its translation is CASSLEAGISPLHF. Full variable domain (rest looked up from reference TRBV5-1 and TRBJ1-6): KAGVTQTPRYLIKTRGQQVTLSCSPISGHRSVSWYQQTPGQGLQFLFEYFSETQRNKGNFPGRFSGRQFSNSRSEMNVSTLELGDSALYLCASSLEAGISPLHFGNGTRLTVT.

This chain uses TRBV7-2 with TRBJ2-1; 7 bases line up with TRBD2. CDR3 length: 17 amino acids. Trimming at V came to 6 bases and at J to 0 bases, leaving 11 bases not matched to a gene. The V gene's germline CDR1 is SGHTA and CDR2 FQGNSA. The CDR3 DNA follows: TGTGCCAGCAGGCCCGGGCTAGGCGGGAGCTCCTACAATGAGCAGTTCTTC. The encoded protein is CASRPGLGGSSYNEQFF.

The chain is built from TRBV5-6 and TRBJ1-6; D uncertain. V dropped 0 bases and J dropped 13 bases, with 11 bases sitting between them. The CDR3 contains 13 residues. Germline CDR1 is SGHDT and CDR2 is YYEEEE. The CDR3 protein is CASSLDKAGPLHF. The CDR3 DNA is TGTGCCAGCAGCTTGGACAAGGCCGGGCCCCTCCACTTT.

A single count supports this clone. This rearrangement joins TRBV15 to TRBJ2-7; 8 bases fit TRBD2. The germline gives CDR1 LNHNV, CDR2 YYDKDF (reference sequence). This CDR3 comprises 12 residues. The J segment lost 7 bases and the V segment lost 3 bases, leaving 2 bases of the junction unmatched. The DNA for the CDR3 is TGTGCCACCAGCAGTGGGACTAGGGAGCAGTACTTC. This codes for CATSSGTREQYF.

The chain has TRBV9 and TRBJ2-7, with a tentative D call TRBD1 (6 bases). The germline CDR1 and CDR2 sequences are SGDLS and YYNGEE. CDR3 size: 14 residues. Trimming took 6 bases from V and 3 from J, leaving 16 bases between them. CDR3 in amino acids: CASTPRTENYEQYF. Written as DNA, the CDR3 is TGTGCCAGCACCCCCAGGACAGAGAACTACGAGCAGTACTTC. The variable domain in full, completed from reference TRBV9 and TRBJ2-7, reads DSGVTQTPKHLITATGQRVTLRCSPRSGDLSVYWYQQSLDQGLQFLIQYYNGEERAKGNILERFSAQQFPDLHSELNLSSLELGDSALYFCASTPRTENYEQYFGPGTRLTVT.

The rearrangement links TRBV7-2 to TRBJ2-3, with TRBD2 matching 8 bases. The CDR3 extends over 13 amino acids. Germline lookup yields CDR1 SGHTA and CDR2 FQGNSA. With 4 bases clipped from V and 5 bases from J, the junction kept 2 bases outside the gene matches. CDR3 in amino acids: CASSWRGEDTQYF. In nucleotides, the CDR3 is TGTGCCAGCAGCTGGCGGGGGGAAGATACGCAGTATTTT.

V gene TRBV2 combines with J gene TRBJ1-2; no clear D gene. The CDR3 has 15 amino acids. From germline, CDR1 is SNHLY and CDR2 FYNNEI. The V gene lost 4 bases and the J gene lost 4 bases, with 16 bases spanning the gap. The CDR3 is CASSGGLSSGYGYTF. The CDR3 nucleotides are TGTGCCAGCAGTGGCGGACTCTCGTCTGGCTATGGCTACACCTTC.

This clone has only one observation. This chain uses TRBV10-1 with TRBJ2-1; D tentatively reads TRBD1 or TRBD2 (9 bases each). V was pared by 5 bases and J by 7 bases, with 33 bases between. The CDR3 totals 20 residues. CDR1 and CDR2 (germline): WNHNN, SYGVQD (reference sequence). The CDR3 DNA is TGCGCCAGCAGTTTCGACAGGGGGTGTAAGTCGCGGGAGGGCGGGAATGAGCAGTTCTTC. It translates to CASSFDRGCKSREGGNEQFF.

CDR3 nucleotide sequence: TGTGCCAGCAGATTACTCAAAGAGACTGAAGCTTTCTTT. This gives the protein CASRLLKETEAFF. The chain recombines TRBV11-1 with TRBJ1-1; D is unresolved. This CDR3 has 13 residues. Germline V gene lookup returns CDR1 SGHAT and CDR2 FQDESV (reference sequence). The ends were cut back, 6 bases at V and 5 bases at J, with 13 bases in the middle.

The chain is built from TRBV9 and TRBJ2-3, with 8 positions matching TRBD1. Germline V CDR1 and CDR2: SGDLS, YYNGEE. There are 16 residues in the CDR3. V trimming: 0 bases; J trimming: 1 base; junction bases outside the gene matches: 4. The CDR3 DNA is TGTGCCAGCAGCGTAGCCCCGACAGGGGGCACAGATACGCAGTATTTT. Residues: CASSVAPTGGTDTQYF.